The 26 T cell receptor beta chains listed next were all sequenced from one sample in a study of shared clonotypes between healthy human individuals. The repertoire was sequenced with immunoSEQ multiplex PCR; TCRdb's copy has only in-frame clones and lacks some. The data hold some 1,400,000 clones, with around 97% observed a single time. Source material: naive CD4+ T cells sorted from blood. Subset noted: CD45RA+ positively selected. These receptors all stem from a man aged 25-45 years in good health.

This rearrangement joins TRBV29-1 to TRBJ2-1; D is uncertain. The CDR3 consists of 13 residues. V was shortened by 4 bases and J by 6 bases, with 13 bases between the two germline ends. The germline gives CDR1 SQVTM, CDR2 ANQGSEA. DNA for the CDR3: TGCAGCGTTGGGGCTAGTCGTGGCAATGAGCAGTTCTTC. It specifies CSVGASRGNEQFF.

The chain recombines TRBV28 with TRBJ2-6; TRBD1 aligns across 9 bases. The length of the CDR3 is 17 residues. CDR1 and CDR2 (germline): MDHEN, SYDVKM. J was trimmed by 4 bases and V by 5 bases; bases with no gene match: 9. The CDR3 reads CASSTWTGAHGANVLTF. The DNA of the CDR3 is TGTGCCAGCAGTACGTGGACAGGGGCGCACGGGGCCAACGTCCTGACTTTC.

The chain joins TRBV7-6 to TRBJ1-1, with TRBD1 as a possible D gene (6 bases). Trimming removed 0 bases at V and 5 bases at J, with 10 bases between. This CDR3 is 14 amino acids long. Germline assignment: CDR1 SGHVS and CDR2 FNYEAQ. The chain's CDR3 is CASSLAQGGTEAFF. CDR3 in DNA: TGTGCCAGCAGCTTAGCACAGGGTGGGACTGAAGCTTTCTTT.

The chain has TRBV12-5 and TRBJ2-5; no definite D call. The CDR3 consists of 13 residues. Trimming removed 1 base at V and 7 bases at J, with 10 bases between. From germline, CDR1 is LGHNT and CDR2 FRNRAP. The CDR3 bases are TGTGCTAGTGGTTTGGAGCCCCATGGGACCCAGTACTTC. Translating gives CASGLEPHGTQYF.

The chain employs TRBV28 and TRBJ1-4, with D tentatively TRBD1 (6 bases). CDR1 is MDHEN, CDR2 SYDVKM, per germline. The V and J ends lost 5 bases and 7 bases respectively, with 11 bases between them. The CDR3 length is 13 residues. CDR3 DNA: TGTGCCAGCAGTCGTCTAGGGGGTGAAAAACTGTTTTTT. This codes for CASSRLGGEKLFF.

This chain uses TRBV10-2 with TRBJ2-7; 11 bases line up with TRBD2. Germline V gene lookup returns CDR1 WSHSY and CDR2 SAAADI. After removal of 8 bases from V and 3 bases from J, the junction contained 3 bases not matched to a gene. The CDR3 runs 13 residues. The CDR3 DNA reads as TGCGCCAGCTTACTAGCGGGAGTCTACGAGCAGTACTTC. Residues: CASLLAGVYEQYF.

The DNA for the CDR3 is TGTGCCAGCACCTTTTCCGGAGGCTACGAGCAGTACTTC. This encodes CASTFSGGYEQYF. The chain recombines TRBV6-1 with TRBJ2-7, with a tentative D call TRBD2 (5 bases). The germline V and J ends were trimmed by 7 bases and 3 bases, with 13 bases remaining between them. The CDR3 spans 13 residues. Looked up from germline, CDR1 is MNHNS and CDR2 is SASEGT.

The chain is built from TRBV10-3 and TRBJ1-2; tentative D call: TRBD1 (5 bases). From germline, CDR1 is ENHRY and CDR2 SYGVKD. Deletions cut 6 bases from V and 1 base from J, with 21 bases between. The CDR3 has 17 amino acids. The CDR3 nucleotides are TGTGCCATCAGGGGGTGGGGTACAGGAGGAAATAACTATGGCTACACCTTC. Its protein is CAIRGWGTGGNNYGYTF.

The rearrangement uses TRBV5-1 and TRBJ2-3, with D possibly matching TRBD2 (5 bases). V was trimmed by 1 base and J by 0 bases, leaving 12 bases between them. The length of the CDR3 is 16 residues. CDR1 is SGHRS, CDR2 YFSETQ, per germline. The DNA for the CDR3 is TGCGCCAGCAGCTTGCCCCCCGGCGGGAGCACAGATACGCAGTATTTT. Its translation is CASSLPPGGSTDTQYF.

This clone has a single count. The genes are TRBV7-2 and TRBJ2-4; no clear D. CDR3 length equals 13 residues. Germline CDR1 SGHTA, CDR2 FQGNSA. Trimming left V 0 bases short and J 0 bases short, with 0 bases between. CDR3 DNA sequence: TGTGCCAGCAGCTTAGCAGCCAAAAACATTCAGTACTTC. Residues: CASSLAAKNIQYF.

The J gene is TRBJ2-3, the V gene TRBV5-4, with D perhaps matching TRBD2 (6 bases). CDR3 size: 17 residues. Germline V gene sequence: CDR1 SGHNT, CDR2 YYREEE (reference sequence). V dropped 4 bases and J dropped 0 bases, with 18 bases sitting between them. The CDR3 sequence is CASSPAPRRGSTDTQYF. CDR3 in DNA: TGTGCCAGCAGCCCGGCCCCCCGGCGGGGTAGCACAGATACGCAGTATTTT. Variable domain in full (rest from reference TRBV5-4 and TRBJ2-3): ETGVTQSPTHLIKTRGQQVTLRCSSQSGHNTVSWYQQALGQGPQFIFQYYREEENGRGNFPPRFSGLQFPNYSSELNVNALELDDSALYLCASSPAPRRGSTDTQYFGPGTRLTVL.

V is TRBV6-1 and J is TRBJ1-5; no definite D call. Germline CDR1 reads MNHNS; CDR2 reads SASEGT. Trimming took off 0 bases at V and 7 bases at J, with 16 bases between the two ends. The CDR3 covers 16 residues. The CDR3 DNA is TGTGCCAGCAGTGAAGCCCCGATCCGGGGTGGGCAGCCCCAGCATTTT. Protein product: CASSEAPIRGGQPQHF.

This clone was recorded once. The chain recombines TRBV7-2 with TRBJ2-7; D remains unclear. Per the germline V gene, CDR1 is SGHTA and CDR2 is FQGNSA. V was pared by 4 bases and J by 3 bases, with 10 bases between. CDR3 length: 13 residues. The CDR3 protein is CASSSWVGYEQYF. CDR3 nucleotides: TGTGCCAGCAGCTCCTGGGTGGGCTACGAGCAGTACTTC.

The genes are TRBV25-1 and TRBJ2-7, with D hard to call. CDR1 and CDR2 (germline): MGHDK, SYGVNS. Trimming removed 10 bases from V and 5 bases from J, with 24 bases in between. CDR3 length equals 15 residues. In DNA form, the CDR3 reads TGTGCCATCGCAAATTCGGGCCGTAGCCCCCACGAGCAGTACTTC. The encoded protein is CAIANSGRSPHEQYF.

The CDR3 loop is CASSLGLAGGPTDTQYF. CDR3 coding DNA: TGTGCCAGCAGCTTGGGACTAGCGGGAGGGCCCACAGATACGCAGTATTTT. The V and J genes are TRBV5-4 and TRBJ2-3; 14 nucleotides match TRBD2. V shed 0 bases and J 2 bases; nucleotides not matched to a gene: 2. The CDR3 has 17 residues. The germline gives CDR1 SGHNT, CDR2 YYREEE (reference sequence).

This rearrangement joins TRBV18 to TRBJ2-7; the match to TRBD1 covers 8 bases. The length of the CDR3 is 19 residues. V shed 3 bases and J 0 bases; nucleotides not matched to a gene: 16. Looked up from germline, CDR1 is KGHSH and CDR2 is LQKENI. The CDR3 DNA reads TGTGCCAGCTCACCCGCGACAGGGGCTCCTTTTGAATTCTCCTACGAGCAGTACTTC. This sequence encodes CASSPATGAPFEFSYEQYF.

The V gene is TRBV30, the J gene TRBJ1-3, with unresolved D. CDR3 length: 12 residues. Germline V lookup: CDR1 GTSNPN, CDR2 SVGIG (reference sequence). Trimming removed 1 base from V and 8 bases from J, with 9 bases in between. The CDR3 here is CAWSAKLDTIYF. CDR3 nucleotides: TGTGCCTGGAGTGCCAAATTGGACACCATATATTTT.

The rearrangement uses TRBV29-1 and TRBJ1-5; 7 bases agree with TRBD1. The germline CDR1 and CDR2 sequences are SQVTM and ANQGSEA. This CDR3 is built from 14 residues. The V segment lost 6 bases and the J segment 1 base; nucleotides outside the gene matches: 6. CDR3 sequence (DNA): TGCAGCGTGTCTACAGGGGTAAGCAATCAGCCCCAGCATTTT. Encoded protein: CSVSTGVSNQPQHF.

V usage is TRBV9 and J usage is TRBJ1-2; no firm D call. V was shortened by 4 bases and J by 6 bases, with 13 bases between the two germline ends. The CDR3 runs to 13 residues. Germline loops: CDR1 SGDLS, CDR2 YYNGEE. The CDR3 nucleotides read TGTGCCAGCAGCCCCCAGGAAGGTGATGGCTACACCTTC. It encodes CASSPQEGDGYTF.

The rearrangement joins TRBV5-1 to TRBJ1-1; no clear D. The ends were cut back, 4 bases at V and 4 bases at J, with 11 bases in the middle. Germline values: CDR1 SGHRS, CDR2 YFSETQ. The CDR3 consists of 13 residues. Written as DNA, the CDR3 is TGCGCCAGCAGCGGCACCAGCGGCACTGAAGCTTTCTTT. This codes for CASSGTSGTEAFF.

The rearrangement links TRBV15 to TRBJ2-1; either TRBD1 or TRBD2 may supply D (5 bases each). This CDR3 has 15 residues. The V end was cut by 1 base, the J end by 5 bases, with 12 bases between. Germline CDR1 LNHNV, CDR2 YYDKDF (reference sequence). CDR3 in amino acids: CATSRGVGDHNEQFF. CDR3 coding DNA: TGTGCCACCAGCAGAGGGGTAGGGGACCACAATGAGCAGTTCTTC.

CDR3 nucleotide sequence: TGTGCCAGCAGCCGGCCCGGATCCCATACTGGCTACACCTTC. Residues: CASSRPGSHTGYTF. V and J are TRBV5-5 and TRBJ1-2; D not resolved. In germline, CDR1 is SGHKS, CDR2 YYEKEE (reference sequence). Trimming pared 4 bases from V and 7 bases from J, leaving 17 bases between. The CDR3 runs 14 residues. Using reference TRBV5-5 and TRBJ1-2 for the parts outside the CDR3, the full variable domain is DAGVTQSPTHLIKTRGQQVTLRCSPISGHKSVSWYQQVLGQGPQFIFQYYEKEERGRGNFPDRFSARQFPNYSSELNVNALLLGDSALYLCASSRPGSHTGYTFGSGTRLTVV.

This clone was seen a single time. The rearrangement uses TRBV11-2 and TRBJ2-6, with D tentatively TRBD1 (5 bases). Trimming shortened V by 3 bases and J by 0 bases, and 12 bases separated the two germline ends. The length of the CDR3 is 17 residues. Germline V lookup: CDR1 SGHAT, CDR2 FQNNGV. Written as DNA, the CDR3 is TGTGCCAGCAGCTTGGAACAGGTCTTCTCTGGGGCCAACGTCCTGACTTTC. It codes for CASSLEQVFSGANVLTF.

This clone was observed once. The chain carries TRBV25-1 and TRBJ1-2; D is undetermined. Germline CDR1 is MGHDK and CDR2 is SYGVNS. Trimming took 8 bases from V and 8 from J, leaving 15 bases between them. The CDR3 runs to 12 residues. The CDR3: CASGVPGGGYTF. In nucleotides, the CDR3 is TGTGCCAGCGGGGTCCCAGGAGGAGGCTACACCTTC.

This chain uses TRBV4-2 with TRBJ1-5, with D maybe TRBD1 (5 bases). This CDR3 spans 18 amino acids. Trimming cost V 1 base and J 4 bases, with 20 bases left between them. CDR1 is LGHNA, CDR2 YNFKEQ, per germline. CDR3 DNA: TGTGCCAGCAGCCAAGGTCGGACGGGGACCCAGGGAAATCAGCCCCAGCATTTT. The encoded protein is CASSQGRTGTQGNQPQHF.

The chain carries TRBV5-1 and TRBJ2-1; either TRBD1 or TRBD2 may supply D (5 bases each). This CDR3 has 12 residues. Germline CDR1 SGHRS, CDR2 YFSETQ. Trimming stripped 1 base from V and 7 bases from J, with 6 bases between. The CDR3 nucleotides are TGCGCCAGCAGCTTGTGGGGGAATGAGCAGTTCTTC. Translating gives CASSLWGNEQFF.